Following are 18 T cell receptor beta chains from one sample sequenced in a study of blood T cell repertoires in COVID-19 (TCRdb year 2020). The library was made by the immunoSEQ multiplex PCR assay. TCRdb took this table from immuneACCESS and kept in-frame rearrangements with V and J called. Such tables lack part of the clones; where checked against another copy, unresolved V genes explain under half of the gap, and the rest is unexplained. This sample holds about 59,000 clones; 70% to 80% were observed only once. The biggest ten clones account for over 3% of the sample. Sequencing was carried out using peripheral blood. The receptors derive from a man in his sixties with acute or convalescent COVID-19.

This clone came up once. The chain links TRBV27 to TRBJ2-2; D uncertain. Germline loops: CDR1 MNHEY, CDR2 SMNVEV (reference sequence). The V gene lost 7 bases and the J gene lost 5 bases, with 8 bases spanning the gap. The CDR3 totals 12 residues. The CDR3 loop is CASTPGTGELFF. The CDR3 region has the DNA TGTGCCAGCACCCCCGGGACCGGGGAGCTGTTTTTT.

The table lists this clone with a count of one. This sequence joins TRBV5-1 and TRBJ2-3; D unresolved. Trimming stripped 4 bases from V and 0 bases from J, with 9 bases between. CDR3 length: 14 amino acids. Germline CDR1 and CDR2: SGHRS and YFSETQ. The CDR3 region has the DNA TGCGCCAGCAGCCCTATCACTAGCACAGATACGCAGTATTTT. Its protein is CASSPITSTDTQYF.

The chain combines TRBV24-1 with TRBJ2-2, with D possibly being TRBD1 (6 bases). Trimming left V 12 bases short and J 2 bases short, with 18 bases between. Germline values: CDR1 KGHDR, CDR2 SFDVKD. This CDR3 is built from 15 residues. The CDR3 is CAVFPGHVNTGELFF. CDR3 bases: TGTGCCGTGTTTCCGGGACACGTAAACACCGGGGAGCTGTTTTTT.

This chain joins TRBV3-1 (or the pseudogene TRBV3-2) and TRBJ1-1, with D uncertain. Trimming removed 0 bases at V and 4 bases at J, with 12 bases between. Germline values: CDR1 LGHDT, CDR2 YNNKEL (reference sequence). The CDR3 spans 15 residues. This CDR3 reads CASSQDPGKPTEAFF. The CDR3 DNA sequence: TGTGCCAGCAGCCAAGACCCAGGCAAACCCACTGAAGCTTTCTTT.

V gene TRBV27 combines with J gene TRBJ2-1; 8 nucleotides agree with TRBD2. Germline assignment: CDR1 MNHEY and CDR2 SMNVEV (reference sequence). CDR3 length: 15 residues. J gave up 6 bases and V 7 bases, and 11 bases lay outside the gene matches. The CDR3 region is CASTLSGTSPNEQFF. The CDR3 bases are TGTGCCAGCACACTCTCCGGGACTAGTCCCAATGAGCAGTTCTTC.

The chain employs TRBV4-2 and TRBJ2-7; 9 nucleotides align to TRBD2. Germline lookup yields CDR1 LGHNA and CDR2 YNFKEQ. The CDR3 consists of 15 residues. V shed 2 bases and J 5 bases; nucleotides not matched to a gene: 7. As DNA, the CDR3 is TGTGCCAGCAGCCAAACGATGGTAGCGGGAGACGAGCAGTACTTC. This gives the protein CASSQTMVAGDEQYF.

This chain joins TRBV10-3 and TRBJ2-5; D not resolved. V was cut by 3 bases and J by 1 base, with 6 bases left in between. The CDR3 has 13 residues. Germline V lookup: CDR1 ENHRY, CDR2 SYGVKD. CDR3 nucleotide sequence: TGTGCCATCAGTGACCAGATCCAAGAGACCCAGTACTTC. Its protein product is CAISDQIQETQYF.

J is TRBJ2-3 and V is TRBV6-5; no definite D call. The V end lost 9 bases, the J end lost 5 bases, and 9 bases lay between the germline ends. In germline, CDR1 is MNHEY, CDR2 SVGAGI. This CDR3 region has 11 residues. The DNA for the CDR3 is TGTGCCAGTGGCCAGTTAGATACGCAGTATTTT. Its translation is CASGQLDTQYF.

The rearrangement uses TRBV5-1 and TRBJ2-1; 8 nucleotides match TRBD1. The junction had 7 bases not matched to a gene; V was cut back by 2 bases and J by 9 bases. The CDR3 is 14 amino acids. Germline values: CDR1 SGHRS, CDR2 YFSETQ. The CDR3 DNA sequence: TGCGCCAGCAGCTTTGGACAGGGAGCTATTGAGCAGTTCTTC. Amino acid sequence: CASSFGQGAIEQFF.

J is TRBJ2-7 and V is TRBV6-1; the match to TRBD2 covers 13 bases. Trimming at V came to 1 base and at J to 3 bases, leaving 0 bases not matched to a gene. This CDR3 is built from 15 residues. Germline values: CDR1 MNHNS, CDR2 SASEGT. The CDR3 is CASSEGTSGSYEQYF. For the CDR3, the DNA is TGTGCCAGCAGTGAAGGGACTAGCGGGAGCTACGAGCAGTACTTC.

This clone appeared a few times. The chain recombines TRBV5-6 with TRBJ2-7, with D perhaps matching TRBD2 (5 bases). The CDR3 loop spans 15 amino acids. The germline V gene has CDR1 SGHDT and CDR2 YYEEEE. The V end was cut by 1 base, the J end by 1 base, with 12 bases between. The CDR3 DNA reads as TGTGCCAGCAGCTTGACGAGGGCCCTTTCCTACGAGCAGTACTTC. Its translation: CASSLTRALSYEQYF.

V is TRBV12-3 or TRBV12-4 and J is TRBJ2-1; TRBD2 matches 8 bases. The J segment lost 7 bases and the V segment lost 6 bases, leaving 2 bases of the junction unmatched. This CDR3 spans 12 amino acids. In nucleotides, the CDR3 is TGTGCCAGCAGCCGACTAGCGAATGAGCAGTTCTTC. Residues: CASSRLANEQFF.

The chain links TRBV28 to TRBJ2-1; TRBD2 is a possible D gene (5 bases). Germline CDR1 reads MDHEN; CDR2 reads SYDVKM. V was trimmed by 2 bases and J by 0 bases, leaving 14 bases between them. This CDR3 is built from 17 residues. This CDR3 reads CASSLEGTGSSYNEQFF. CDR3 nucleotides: TGTGCCAGCAGTTTAGAGGGTACGGGGTCCTCCTACAATGAGCAGTTCTTC.

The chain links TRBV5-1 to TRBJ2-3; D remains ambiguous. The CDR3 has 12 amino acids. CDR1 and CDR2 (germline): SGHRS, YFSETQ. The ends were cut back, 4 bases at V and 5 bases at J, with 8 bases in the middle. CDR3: CASSPERDTQYF. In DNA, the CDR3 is TGCGCCAGCAGCCCCGAGAGAGATACGCAGTATTTT. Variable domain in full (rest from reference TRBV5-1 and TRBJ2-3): KAGVTQTPRYLIKTRGQQVTLSCSPISGHRSVSWYQQTPGQGLQFLFEYFSETQRNKGNFPGRFSGRQFSNSRSEMNVSTLELGDSALYLCASSPERDTQYFGPGTRLTVL.

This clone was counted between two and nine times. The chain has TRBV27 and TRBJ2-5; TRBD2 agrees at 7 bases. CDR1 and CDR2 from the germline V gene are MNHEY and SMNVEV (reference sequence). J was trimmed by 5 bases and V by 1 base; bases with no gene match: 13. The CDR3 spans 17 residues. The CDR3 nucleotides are TGTGCCAGCAGTTTATTTCGGGGCGGGAGTCCCCGGGAGACCCAGTACTTC. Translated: CASSLFRGGSPRETQYF.

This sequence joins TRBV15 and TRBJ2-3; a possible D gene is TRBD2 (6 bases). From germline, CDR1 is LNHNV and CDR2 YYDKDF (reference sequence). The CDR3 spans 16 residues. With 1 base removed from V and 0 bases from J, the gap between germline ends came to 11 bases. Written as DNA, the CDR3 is TGTGCCACCAGCAGAGGGGGGGACCCGAGCACAGATACGCAGTATTTT. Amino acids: CATSRGGDPSTDTQYF.

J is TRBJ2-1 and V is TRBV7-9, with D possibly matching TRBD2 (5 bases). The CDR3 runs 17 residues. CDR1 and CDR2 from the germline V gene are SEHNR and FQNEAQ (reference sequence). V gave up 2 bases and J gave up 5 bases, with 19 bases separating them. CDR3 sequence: CASSLWPRMGRHNEQFF. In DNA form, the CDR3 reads TGTGCCAGCAGCTTATGGCCCCGGATGGGGAGACACAATGAGCAGTTCTTC. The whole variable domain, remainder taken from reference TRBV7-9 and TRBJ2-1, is DTGVSQNPRHKITKRGQNVTFRCDPISEHNRLYWYRQTLGQGPEFLTYFQNEAQLEKSRLLSDRFSAERPKGSFSTLEIQRTEQGDSAMYLCASSLWPRMGRHNEQFFGPGTRLTVL.

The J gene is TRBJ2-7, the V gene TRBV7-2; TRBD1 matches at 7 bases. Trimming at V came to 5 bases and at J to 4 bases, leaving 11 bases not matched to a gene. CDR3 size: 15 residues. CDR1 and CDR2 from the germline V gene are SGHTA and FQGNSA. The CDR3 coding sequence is TGTGCCAGCAGCACCCGACAGGGATCATATTACGAGCAGTACTTC. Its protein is CASSTRQGSYYEQYF.